This entry lists 30 T cell receptor beta chains sequenced from one sample in a study of shared clonotypes between healthy human individuals. The method was immunoSEQ multiplex PCR; TCRdb's version includes in-frame clones alone and lacks a portion of them. In the table there are around 480,000 clones, 60% to 80% of which are singletons. Sequencing was performed on PBMCs. The receptors shown here come from a woman between 35 and 50 years old in good health. Some clones in this sample may be carry-over from other donors' samples.

This clone has a handful of counts. This sequence joins TRBV28 and TRBJ1-1, with TRBD1 matching over 7 bases. The CDR3 length is 13 residues. Germline CDR1 and CDR2: MDHEN and SYDVKM. Trimming removed 10 bases from V and 3 bases from J; junction bases left unmatched: 8. The CDR3 region has the DNA TGTGCCACTGGGACAGCGACATACACTGAAGCTTTCTTT. Protein sequence: CATGTATYTEAFF. Together with reference TRBV28 and TRBJ1-1, the CDR3 gives the full variable domain: DVKVTQSSRYLVKRTGEKVFLECVQDMDHENMFWYRQDPGLGLRLIYFSYDVKMKEKGDIPEGYSVSREKKERFSLILESASTNQTSMYLCATGTATYTEAFFGQGTRLTVV.

The chain carries TRBV5-1 and TRBJ2-1; D is unclear. V was trimmed by 4 bases and J by 9 bases, leaving 11 bases between them. The CDR3 is 12 residues long. Germline V gene lookup returns CDR1 SGHRS and CDR2 YFSETQ. The CDR3 protein is CASSILDGEQFF. The CDR3 bases are TGCGCCAGCAGCATCTTAGACGGTGAGCAGTTCTTC.

This rearrangement joins TRBV11-2 to TRBJ2-1; the D gene is possibly TRBD1 (6 bases). CDR1 SGHAT and CDR2 FQNNGV come from the germline V gene. The V and J ends lost 6 bases and 4 bases respectively, with 16 bases between them. This CDR3 has 15 amino acids. The CDR3 reads CASSLPATGYNEQFF. In nucleotides, the CDR3 is TGTGCCAGCAGTCTCCCCGCGACAGGATACAATGAGCAGTTCTTC.

In regard to this clone: The same CDR3 can be traced to other DNA sequences in this sample. This chain uses TRBV18 with TRBJ2-3; 9 bases line up with TRBD2. This CDR3 contains 16 residues. J was trimmed by 0 bases and V by 1 base; bases with no gene match: 2. Germline CDR1 KGHSH, CDR2 LQKENI. The CDR3 reads CASSPRTSGSTDTQYF. CDR3 DNA: TGTGCCAGCTCACCACGAACTAGCGGGAGCACAGATACGCAGTATTTT.

This chain's CDR3 is CASSWLGEKLFF. CDR3 nucleotides: TGTGCCAGCAGTTGGCTGGGAGAAAAACTGTTTTTT. This sequence joins TRBV28 and TRBJ1-4; D gene unclear. V was cut by 4 bases and J by 8 bases, with 8 bases left in between. This CDR3 has 12 amino acids. Germline V lookup: CDR1 MDHEN, CDR2 SYDVKM.

This clone was recorded only once. This chain connects TRBV29-1 to TRBJ2-1; maybe TRBD1 (6 bases). The CDR3 is made up of 15 amino acids. CDR1 and CDR2 from the germline V gene are SQVTM and ANQGSEA. V dropped 3 bases and J dropped 8 bases, with 20 bases sitting between them. The CDR3 coding sequence is TGCAGCGTTGACCGTCAGGGACAAGGAGCTGATGAGCAGTTCTTC. Translation gives CSVDRQGQGADEQFF.

This chain uses TRBV5-1 with TRBJ2-6; 15 nucleotides align to TRBD2. The CDR3 has 18 residues. The junction had 3 bases not matched to a gene; V was cut back by 4 bases and J by 1 base. The germline gives CDR1 SGHRS, CDR2 YFSETQ. CDR3 region: CASSLGLAGGSGANVLTF. CDR3 nucleotides: TGCGCCAGCAGCCTAGGACTAGCGGGAGGGTCTGGGGCCAACGTCCTGACTTTC.

V and J are TRBV28 and TRBJ2-1; TRBD1 matches 9 bases. The germline CDR1 and CDR2 sequences are MDHEN and SYDVKM. The CDR3 is made up of 14 amino acids. V gave up 7 bases and J gave up 1 base; unmatched junction bases: 2. Here the CDR3 reads CASTGQGSYNEQFF. CDR3 bases: TGTGCCAGCACCGGACAGGGGTCCTACAATGAGCAGTTCTTC.

The genes are TRBV6-5 and TRBJ2-7, with a possible D match to TRBD1 (6 bases). Germline V gene lookup returns CDR1 MNHEY and CDR2 SVGAGI. The CDR3 totals 14 residues. The germline V and J ends were trimmed by 7 bases and 0 bases, with 13 bases remaining between them. The CDR3 loop is CASTSRGGSYEQYF. The DNA for the CDR3 is TGTGCCAGCACCTCGAGAGGGGGCTCCTACGAGCAGTACTTC.

The DNA of the CDR3 is TGTGCCTGGAGTCGTGCGTTGGCTGAAGCTTTCTTT. Residues: CAWSRALAEAFF. The gene calls are TRBV30 and TRBJ1-1; D gene unclear. Germline V lookup: CDR1 GTSNPN, CDR2 SVGIG (reference sequence). V was cut by 2 bases and J by 6 bases, with 10 bases left in between. The CDR3 consists of 12 residues.

The rearrangement uses TRBV5-1 and TRBJ2-7, with D tentatively TRBD1 (6 bases). This CDR3 region has 14 residues. V dropped 0 bases and J dropped 4 bases, with 11 bases sitting between them. Germline V gene lookup returns CDR1 SGHRS and CDR2 YFSETQ. The CDR3 region is CASSLDVQGYEQYF. CDR3 DNA: TGCGCCAGCAGCTTGGACGTACAGGGTTACGAGCAGTACTTC.

This chain links TRBV7-9 with TRBJ2-7; 11 nucleotides align to TRBD2. Germline lookup yields CDR1 SEHNR and CDR2 FQNEAQ (reference sequence). This CDR3 has 16 amino acids. V was pared by 6 bases and J by 1 base, with 8 bases of the junction left unmatched. DNA for the CDR3: TGTGCCAGCAGAGGTACCGGGACTAGCGGTTCCTACGAGCAGTACTTC. Translation gives CASRGTGTSGSYEQYF.

This clone appeared many times. The chain carries TRBV28 and TRBJ2-1; the D gene is possibly TRBD2 (6 bases). The V gene lost 6 bases and the J gene lost 7 bases, with 16 bases spanning the gap. This CDR3 spans 14 amino acids. The germline V gene encodes CDR1 MDHEN and CDR2 SYDVKM. CDR3 nucleotides: TGTGCCAGCAGCCGCCCCGGAGGGGTGAATGAGCAGTTCTTC. Translated, it gives CASSRPGGVNEQFF. The complete variable domain, with remaining parts taken from reference TRBV28 and TRBJ2-1, reads DVKVTQSSRYLVKRTGEKVFLECVQDMDHENMFWYRQDPGLGLRLIYFSYDVKMKEKGDIPEGYSVSREKKERFSLILESASTNQTSMYLCASSRPGGVNEQFFGPGTRLTVL.

The rearrangement links TRBV9 to TRBJ2-3; 12 bases are a match to TRBD2. This CDR3 is built from 15 residues. The germline V gene encodes CDR1 SGDLS and CDR2 YYNGEE. Losses at the gene ends were 4 bases for V and 3 bases for J; bases not matched to a gene: 3. The CDR3 bases are TGTGCCAGCAGCCCGCTAGCGGGAGGGACAGATACGCAGTATTTT. Amino acid sequence: CASSPLAGGTDTQYF.

V usage is TRBV7-8 and J usage is TRBJ2-5; the D is unclear. The germline gives CDR1 SGHVS, CDR2 FQNEAQ. This CDR3 comprises 13 residues. V was cut by 9 bases and J by 0 bases, with 11 bases left in between. CDR3 sequence (DNA): TGTGCCAGTGGAAAGGCCAACCAAGAGACCCAGTACTTC. As protein: CASGKANQETQYF.

The chain links TRBV28 to TRBJ1-6; D perhaps matches TRBD1 (6 bases). This CDR3 has 12 residues. The V end lost 2 bases, the J end lost 16 bases, and 12 bases lay between the germline ends. Germline V lookup: CDR1 MDHEN, CDR2 SYDVKM. This CDR3 is CASSLGDTALHF. The CDR3 region has the DNA TGTGCCAGCAGTTTAGGGGACACCGCACTCCACTTT.

The CDR3, as DNA: TGTGCCAGCAGTTCACAAGCCTCGGACAGGGGCTATGGCTACACCTTC. This codes for CASSSQASDRGYGYTF. The chain links TRBV28 to TRBJ1-2, with 9 bases aligning to TRBD1. The length of the CDR3 is 16 residues. Unmatched junction bases numbered 10, after V lost 4 bases and J lost 4 bases. Germline lookup yields CDR1 MDHEN and CDR2 SYDVKM.

The genes are TRBV28 and TRBJ1-6; no reliable D call. From germline, CDR1 is MDHEN and CDR2 SYDVKM. The CDR3 spans 17 residues. Trimming removed 6 bases from V and 2 bases from J, with 17 bases in between. CDR3 loop: CASRRFVLAAYNSPLHF. The CDR3 DNA reads as TGTGCCAGCAGACGATTTGTACTGGCTGCCTATAATTCACCCCTCCACTTT.

The J gene is TRBJ2-5, the V gene TRBV4-2; TRBD1 or TRBD2 may be the D gene (6 bases each). The germline V gene encodes CDR1 LGHNA and CDR2 YNFKEQ. Trimming took 3 bases from V and 4 from J, leaving 18 bases between them. This CDR3 is built from 16 residues. CDR3 amino acids: CASSHHSGGGGETQYF. CDR3 nucleotide sequence: TGTGCCAGCAGCCACCACTCGGGCGGAGGGGGAGAGACCCAGTACTTC.

The gene calls are TRBV5-1 and TRBJ2-7, with D perhaps TRBD1 (6 bases). The CDR3 has 14 amino acids. From germline, CDR1 is SGHRS and CDR2 YFSETQ. Trimming removed 4 bases from V and 3 bases from J, with 14 bases in between. CDR3 in DNA: TGCGCCAGCAGCGAAGACAGAGGGGGCTACGAGCAGTACTTC. Residues: CASSEDRGGYEQYF.

This clone has a single count. Other nucleotide sequences in the sample specify the same CDR3. The chain carries TRBV18 and TRBJ2-7; D is ambiguous. This CDR3 comprises 12 residues. Trimming pared 2 bases from V and 4 bases from J, leaving 6 bases between. The germline V gene encodes CDR1 KGHSH and CDR2 LQKENI. CDR3 region: CASSPDAYEQYF. Here the CDR3 DNA reads TGTGCCAGCTCACCAGATGCTTACGAGCAGTACTTC.

This rearrangement joins TRBV6-5 to TRBJ1-1; D gene uncertain. The CDR3 is 13 amino acids. V was trimmed by 2 bases and J by 4 bases, leaving 8 bases between them. CDR1 and CDR2 from the germline V gene are MNHEY and SVGAGI. The CDR3 region has the DNA TGTGCCAGCAGTTACGACTGGATCACTGAAGCTTTCTTT. This translates into CASSYDWITEAFF.

This clone came up once. DNA of the CDR3: TGTGCCAGCAGCTTAGATGGTTCTGACACCGGGGAGCTGTTTTTT. Its protein product is CASSLDGSDTGELFF. The V gene is TRBV7-2, the J gene TRBJ2-2; D not resolved. CDR1 is SGHTA, CDR2 FQGNSA, per germline. CDR3 length: 15 amino acids. V lost 1 base, J lost 3 bases, and 9 bases lay in between. Variable domain in full (rest from reference TRBV7-2 and TRBJ2-2): GAGVSQSPSNKVTEKGKDVELRCDPISGHTALYWYRQSLGQGLEFLIYFQGNSAPDKSGLPSDRFSAERTGGSVSTLTIQRTQQEDSAVYLCASSLDGSDTGELFFGEGSRLTVL.

The chain recombines TRBV7-3 with TRBJ2-6; D is possibly TRBD1 or TRBD2 (5 bases each). CDR3 length: 15 residues. Trimming removed 4 bases from V and 0 bases from J, with 7 bases in between. The germline CDR1 and CDR2 sequences are SGHTA and FQGTGA. Written as DNA, the CDR3 is TGTGCCAGCAGCTCCGGGGCCTCTGGGGCCAACGTCCTGACTTTC. Amino acids: CASSSGASGANVLTF.

The chain links TRBV27 to TRBJ2-7; D possibly uses TRBD1 or TRBD2 (5 bases each). The V gene lost 2 bases and the J gene lost 6 bases, with 11 bases spanning the gap. Germline V CDR1 and CDR2: MNHEY, SMNVEV (reference sequence). The CDR3 spans 13 residues. CDR3 amino acids: CASSLAGTAEQYF. For the CDR3, the DNA is TGTGCCAGCAGTTTAGCCGGGACCGCCGAGCAGTACTTC.

Only one count was recorded for this clone. This rearrangement joins TRBV30 to TRBJ2-5, with 10 bases aligning to TRBD1. TRBJ2-7 explains the end of the DNA better; the J call may be wrong. This CDR3 has 12 residues. The germline V gene has CDR1 GTSNPN and CDR2 SVGIG (reference sequence). For the CDR3, the DNA is TGTGCCTCGGGACAGGGGCCCTACGAGCAGTACTTC. It yields the protein CASGQGPYEQYF.

V gene TRBV5-6 combines with J gene TRBJ1-1, with 12 bases that match TRBD1. V was pared by 4 bases and J by 2 bases, with 3 bases of the junction left unmatched. The CDR3 is 15 amino acids. Germline V lookup: CDR1 SGHDT, CDR2 YYEEEE. CDR3 DNA sequence: TGTGCCAGCAGCCTTGGGACAGGGGGCAACACTGAAGCTTTCTTT. It encodes CASSLGTGGNTEAFF.

This clone showed up just a few times. The chain uses TRBV9 and TRBJ1-2; D may be TRBD1 (5 bases). Germline V gives CDR1 SGDLS, CDR2 YYNGEE. V was trimmed by 5 bases and J by 6 bases, leaving 8 bases between them. The CDR3 extends over 11 amino acids. The CDR3 bases are TGTGCCAGCAGGCAGGGCAATGGCTACACCTTC. Protein product: CASRQGNGYTF.

This CDR3 reads CAWKGYANTGELFF. The CDR3 DNA follows: TGTGCCTGGAAGGGGTACGCGAACACCGGGGAGCTGTTTTTT. V gene TRBV30 combines with J gene TRBJ2-2; maybe TRBD1 (5 bases). CDR1 and CDR2 (germline): GTSNPN, SVGIG (reference sequence). The CDR3 has 14 amino acids. V lost 4 bases, J lost 0 bases, and 9 bases lay in between.

The V call is TRBV11-1, the J call TRBJ2-7; D unclear. This CDR3 is 14 amino acids long. Per the germline V gene, CDR1 is SGHAT and CDR2 is FQDESV (reference sequence). Trimming pared 5 bases from V and 3 bases from J, leaving 14 bases between. The CDR3 DNA is TGTGCCAGCAGCCCCAATGCGCGGCTCTACGAGCAGTACTTC. Translated, it gives CASSPNARLYEQYF.